The following is a T cell receptor beta chain sequence with its context. The data originate from a study of T cell responses to AZD1222 COVID-19 vaccine. The assay was immunoSEQ multiplex PCR, and TCRdb's table has in-frame clones only and misses some. Of about 94,000 clones detected, roughly 90% appear once; the ten largest clones hold about an eighth. Between the trimmed V and J ends, which lost 2 bases and 2 bases, there was a span of 14 bases. CDR3 size: 15 residues. In germline, CDR1 is SGHTS, CDR2 YDEGEE. Source: peripheral blood, taken 28 days after the second AZD1222 dose. This receptor was identified in an adult who received the AZD1222 COVID-19 vaccine. The chain employs TRBV5-8 and TRBJ2-7, with D hard to call. Here the CDR3 reads CASSFSYTPTYEQYF. In DNA form, the CDR3 reads TGTGCCAGCAGCTTCTCCTACACCCCCACCTACGAGCAGTACTTC.